Each of the 4 T cell receptor beta chains below was sequenced from the same sample in a study of human T cells and chemical hapten exposure. One entry per CDR3 protein, called by TCRdb with MiXCR from the RACE reads. The table has around 130,000 distinct CDR3 sequences, roughly 9% seen once. Time point here: healthy volunteer bleed at 2 weeks. Unfractionated whole blood was the source of the extracted total RNA. What was sequenced was whole blood. The receptors were gathered from a male donor in good health. Some clones in this sample may be carry-over from other donors' samples.

The gene calls are TRBV5-1 and TRBJ2-3; 7 bases fit TRBD1. This CDR3 spans 17 amino acids. CDR1 and CDR2 from the germline V gene are SGHRS and YFSETQ. Trimming removed 3 bases from V and 0 bases from J; junction bases left unmatched: 10. DNA of the CDR3: TGCGCCAGCAGCTCGGTAGCAGGGGGAACTAGCACAGATACGCAGTATTTT. Amino acid sequence: CASSSVAGGTSTDTQYF.

This clonotype was seen ten or more times. V is TRBV12-3 or TRBV12-4 and J is TRBJ1-1; D perhaps matches TRBD1 (6 bases). CDR3 length: 12 amino acids. V lost 5 bases and J 8 bases, leaving 12 bases between the germline ends. CDR3 sequence: CASSEGTPEAFF. CDR3 DNA: TGTGCCAGCAGTGAAGGGACACCAGAAGCTTTCTTT.

This clonotype was seen a handful of times. The chain employs TRBV12-3 or TRBV12-4 and TRBJ1-5; 7 bases line up with TRBD1. The CDR3 spans 18 residues. The ends lost 5 bases at V and 0 bases at J; junction bases unmatched: 13. The CDR3, as DNA: TGTGCCAGCAGTGTCCTCAGGACAGGCGATTATAGCAATCAGCCCCAGCATTTT. This encodes CASSVLRTGDYSNQPQHF.

About this clonotype itself: A much larger clonotype is one base distant, so this may be a read error. The chain combines TRBV27 with TRBJ1-3; D ambiguous. Germline V CDR1 and CDR2: MNHEY, SMNVEV (reference sequence). Trimming shortened V by 5 bases and J by 5 bases, and 10 bases separated the two germline ends. This CDR3 has 13 residues. CDR3 amino acids: CASSKQERNTIYF. Written as DNA, the CDR3 is TGTGCCAGCAGTAAACAAGAAAGAAACACCATATATTTT.